This T cell receptor (beta chain) was captured in a study of shared T cell receptors in the human thymus. From germline, CDR1 is LNHDA and CDR2 SQIVND (reference sequence). This CDR3 comprises 14 residues. With V trimmed by 5 bases and J by 4 bases, 6 bases remained unmatched. This clone has just a few counts. This specimen includes other DNA sequences encoding the same CDR3. TCRdb keeps only in-frame clones here, not all; method: immunoSEQ multiplex PCR. The sample yields hundreds of thousands of clones, 88% seen once. This sample also appeared in a second study, on human thymus T cells. That work adds: Both thymic and peripheral blood repertoires showed apparently biased V and J usage.

J is TRBJ2-7 and V is TRBV19; 9 nucleotides match TRBD1. The receptor was derived from a boy under two years old with a congenital heart defect. Sequencing was done on a sample of thymocytes. In DNA, the CDR3 is TGTGCCAGTAGTGCCGGGACAGGGTCTTACGAGCAGTACTTC. As protein: CASSAGTGSYEQYF. Using reference TRBV19 and TRBJ2-7 for the parts outside the CDR3, the full variable domain is DGGITQSPKYLFRKEGQNVTLSCEQNLNHDAMYWYRQDPGQGLRLIYYSQIVNDFQKGDIAEGYSVSREKKESFPLTVTSAQKNPTAFYLCASSAGTGSYEQYFGPGTRLTVT.